This TCR beta chain was identified in a study of T cells after yellow fever vaccination (dated by TCRdb to about 2019). About the investigation overall: The SMART-Seq v4 Ultra Low Input RNA kit was used to prepare libraries from fractions with low cell numbers. Bulk TCR alpha and beta repertoires were sequenced longitudinally to track T-cell clones before and after primary and booster YFV17D yellow fever vaccination. The cohort comprised two healthy male donors, one aged 18 to 30 and one aged 30 to 40 years. Blood samples were taken at several timepoints before and after primary and secondary immunization, and bulk PBMC replicates and cell subsets were isolated.

On the study overall, not on this receptor specifically: Most clones expanded after primary vaccination (approximately 96% of CD4 and 88% of CD8) were re-detected after the booster, suggesting that broad memory maintenance occurred. Computational filtering was needed because FACS-sorted repertoires could contain abundant contaminating clonotypes from the bulk population. The study included only two donors, which limits how far the findings can be generalized. A small fraction of clonotypes showed up in both the CD4 and CD8 compartments, probably as a result of convergent recombination. Compared with the primary T-cell response, the secondary T-cell response was faster but weaker, reaching its peak on day 5 rather than on day 15.

Instrument used: Illumina NovaSeq 6000. Synthesis of TCR cDNA relied on 5'RACE template switching, a step that introduced a universal primer site along with unique molecular identifiers. cDNA synthesis was primed from both the TCR alpha and TCR beta constant segments. Libraries were amplified in two PCR steps, with sample barcodes and sequencing adapters added in the second step. Sequencing of the libraries was done on either Illumina HiSeq 2500 (2x100 bp) or NovaSeq (2x150 bp). The original pipeline was this. MIGEC was used to demultiplex reads and collapse the reads into UMI consensus sequences, and MiXCR was used for V(D)J alignment. Using edgeR on replicate PBMC samples, clonotypes were called vaccine-responding if FDR was below 0.01 and the log2 fold change was above 5 up to day 15. Each bulk clonotype received a CD4 or CD8 identity based on whether the sequenced CD4 or CD8 repertoire contained that clonotype at higher abundance. The raw public reads went through TCRdb reprocessing: fastp at Q25, MiXCR clone calling, in-frame beta chains kept. Entries that share a CDR3 protein sequence are merged under the most common genes and DNA. These V and J calls are TCRdb output, not the study's own analysis. Here the sample has about 320,000 distinct CDR3 sequences; 3.5% to 4.5% occur a single time. The ten largest make up just under 20% of the sample.

The meaning of the sample's treatment or condition label: live attenuated yellow fever vaccine strain. At each blood-draw timepoint, two biological replicates of bulk PBMCs were obtained. PBMCs were isolated from peripheral blood using a standard Ficoll-Paque protocol. TriZol was used to extract RNA from bulk PBMCs, CD4 and CD8 fractions, and dextramer-positive and dextramer-negative fractions. V lost 5 bases and J lost 2 bases; the stretch between them is 7 bases long. Reading from cysteine to phenylalanine, the CDR3 counts 13 amino acids. Only CDR3 DNA is held: 39 bases, read in frame from base 1. CDR1 and CDR2, looked up from the germline V gene (reference sequence), are LNHNV and YYDKDF. This clonotype has ten or more counts. The antigen it recognizes is unknown. No much larger clonotype is one base removed from it; base qualities were not supplied.

The material was PBMCs, obtained 15 days after the yellow fever booster vaccination. This sequence originates from a man aged 18-30 years who received the YFV17D yellow fever vaccine. This chain is built from TRBV15 and TRBJ2-4; the D gene is unclear. The CDR3 region: CATSGVTKNIQYF. The DNA sequence follows: TGTGCCACCAGCGGAGTAACCAAAAACATTCAGTACTTC.